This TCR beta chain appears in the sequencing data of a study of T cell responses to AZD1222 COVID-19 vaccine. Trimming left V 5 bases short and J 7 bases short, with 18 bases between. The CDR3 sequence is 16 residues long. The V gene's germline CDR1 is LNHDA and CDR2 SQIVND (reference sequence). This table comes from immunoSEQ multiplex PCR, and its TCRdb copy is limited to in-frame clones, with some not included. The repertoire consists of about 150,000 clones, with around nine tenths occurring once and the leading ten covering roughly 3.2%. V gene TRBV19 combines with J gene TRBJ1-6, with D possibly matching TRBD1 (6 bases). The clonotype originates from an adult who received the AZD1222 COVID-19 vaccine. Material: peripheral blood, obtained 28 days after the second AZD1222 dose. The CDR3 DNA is TGTGCCAGTAGTCCCTGGGACACAATGTGGAATTCACCCCTCCACTTT. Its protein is CASSPWDTMWNSPLHF.